A single T cell receptor beta chain is shown here with its context. Its specificity is not known. This entry is derived from a study of CD8 T cells in Susac syndrome. Sequencing targeted TCR beta in T cells from blood (CD8+ and CD4+). Reverse transcription used about 0.5 to 1 ug RNA and random hexamers. TCRdb recomputed calls from the immunoSEQ multiplex PCR reads with MiXCR, one row per CDR3 protein. The table shows some 120,000 distinct CDR3 sequences, with approximately 94% occurring only once. CDR3 length equals 12 residues. Trimming removed 7 bases from V and 6 bases from J; junction bases left unmatched: 6. Germline CDR1 reads SQVTM; CDR2 reads ANQGSEA. Findings and limits, study-wide: By the study's own acknowledgment, its TCR sequencing and HLA analysis included relatively few individuals.

The genes are TRBV29-1 and TRBJ1-1, with 9 bases matching TRBD1. The source of this sequence is a human donor with multiple sclerosis. Sequencing was done on a sample of CD4+ T cells from PBMCs. CDR3 region: CSADTGGPEAFF. The CDR3 DNA sequence: TGCAGCGCCGACACAGGGGGCCCTGAAGCTTTCTTT.